Presented here are 26 T cell receptor beta chains from one specimen sequenced in a study of tumor-infiltrating lymphocytes in primary liver carcinoma. Taking about 19-32 mg of unsorted bulk tissue, the authors co-extracted RNA and DNA. TCR beta cDNA was made from 500 ng total RNA with a constant-region primer. Amplification in three nested multiplex PCR rounds with slightly modified ARM-PCR gave rise to TCR beta libraries. The opening two PCR rounds, around 10 cycles each, paired TRBV1-TRBV30 forward primers with a C-beta reverse primer. From the multiplex PCR reads, TCRdb called clonotypes with MiXCR, one entry per CDR3 protein. There are just under 55,000 distinct CDR3 sequences in the sample; about 73% occur only once, and around 23% lies in the top ten. The sample was liver tumor tissue from sampling region 2. Subset in this sample: tumor region T2, inferior pole. The receptors were gathered from a middle-aged man with primary liver carcinoma and hepatitis B virus infection.

The table lists this clonotype with many counts. The genes are TRBV12-3 or TRBV12-4 and TRBJ2-2; D call uncertain. Trimming stripped 4 bases from V and 6 bases from J, with 12 bases between. The CDR3 length is 14 residues. The DNA for the CDR3 is TGTGCCAGCAGTTCCCGACACCCTCCCGGGGAGCTGTTTTTT. This codes for CASSSRHPPGELFF.

In the case of this clonotype: The junction shows a germline mismatch at one end, possibly a read error. The chain carries TRBV6-1 and TRBJ2-7; D is unresolved. The CDR3 runs to 13 residues. Germline CDR1 reads MNHNS; CDR2 reads SASEGT. CDR3 nucleotides: TGTGTCAGGAGTGAATGGGTTTTCTACGAGGAGTATTTC. Protein: CVRSEWVFYEEYF.

Turning to this clonotype: A read error may account for a junction end that differs from germline. This chain links TRBV4-1 with TRBJ2-7; 11 bases match TRBD2. Germline-derived CDR1 and CDR2 are MGHRA and YSYEKL. The CDR3 sequence is 15 residues long. In DNA form, the CDR3 reads TGCGCCAACAGCCCACTGGGACTAGCGGTCTACGAGCAGCACTTC. Amino acids: CANSPLGLAVYEQHF.

This clonotype showed up many times. This chain joins TRBV29-1 and TRBJ2-5; D is perhaps TRBD1 (6 bases). The ends were cut back, 3 bases at V and 3 bases at J, with 11 bases in the middle. CDR3 length equals 13 residues. Per the germline V gene, CDR1 is SQVTM and CDR2 is ANQGSEA. In DNA, the CDR3 is TGCAGCGTTGATCACAGGGCCGAAGAGACCCAGTACTTC. Its protein is CSVDHRAEETQYF.

Worth noting for this clonotype: A read error may be the cause here, since a much bigger clone is one base away. V and J are TRBV7-8 and TRBJ1-2; D not certain. The CDR3 is made up of 15 amino acids. Per the germline V gene, CDR1 is SGHVS and CDR2 is FQNEAQ. CDR3 amino acids: CASNLVHGANYGYTF. The DNA for the CDR3 is TGTGCCAGCAACTTAGTCCACGGAGCTAACTATGGCTACACCTTC.

As to this clonotype: The junction and the germline gene differ at one end; a read error may be behind it. The rearrangement links TRBV11-2 to TRBJ2-1, with 7 bases aligning to TRBD1. From germline, CDR1 is SGHAT and CDR2 FQNNGV. The CDR3 runs to 14 residues. CDR3 loop: CANSSAAGGNEHFF. DNA for the CDR3: TGTGCCAACAGCTCCGCTGCAGGGGGTAATGAGCACTTCTTC.

J is TRBJ2-5 and V is TRBV11-2, with D unclear. V was cut by 3 bases and J by 5 bases, with 10 bases left in between. CDR1 is SGHAT and CDR2 is FQNNGV in the germline V gene. There are 13 residues in the CDR3. CDR3: CASSLHFLETQYF. CDR3 bases: TGTGCCAGCAGCTTGCATTTTCTCGAGACCCAGTACTTC.

The V call is TRBV2, the J call TRBJ2-6; no firm D call. There are 14 residues in the CDR3. Germline V lookup: CDR1 SNHLY, CDR2 FYNNEI. The CDR3 coding sequence is TGTGCTGGCAGTGACATCTCTGGGGCCAACGTCCTGACTTTC. This gives the protein CAGSDISGANVLTF.

A word on this clonotype: At one end, the junction sequence differs from germline, possibly due to a read error. V and J are TRBV25-1 and TRBJ2-2; a possible D gene is TRBD2 (5 bases). Per germline, CDR1 MGHDK and CDR2 SYGVNS. This CDR3 comprises 16 residues. The CDR3 is CASSDRRPRHTGELFF. The CDR3 DNA reads TGTGCCAGCAGTGACAGGAGACCACGCCACACCGGGGAACTGTTTTTT. The full variable domain, rest sourced from reference TRBV25-1 and TRBJ2-2, is EADIYQTPRYLVIGTGKKITLECSQTMGHDKMYWYQQDPGMELHLIHYSYGVNSTEKGDLSSESTVSRIRTEHFPLTLESARPSHTSQYLCASSDRRPRHTGELFFGEGSRLTVL.

As regards this clonotype: A much larger clone differs by one base, so this may be a read error. V gene TRBV28 combines with J gene TRBJ2-2, with 7 bases that match TRBD2. Trimming at V came to 10 bases and at J to 5 bases, leaving 10 bases not matched to a gene. In germline, CDR1 is MDHEN, CDR2 SYDVKM. The CDR3 runs 14 residues. The CDR3 is CANRSGMETGELFF. The CDR3 nucleotides read TGTGCCAACAGGAGCGGGATGGAAACCGGGGAGCTGTTTTTT.

This chain connects TRBV21-1 to TRBJ2-5; no check of the table's D call, TRBD1, against the DNA was made. TRBV21-1 is listed as a pseudogene. The CDR3 runs 13 residues. The CDR3, as DNA: TGTGCCAGCAGCACACACGAGGGGGAGACCCAGTACTTC. Amino acids: CASSTHEGETQYF.

Turning to this clonotype: An end of the junction does not agree with germline; a read error may underlie this. This chain connects TRBV5-1 to TRBJ2-3; TRBD1 matches at 9 bases. The J call may be mistaken, given a closer DNA end match to TRBJ1-5. The CDR3 contains 16 residues. Germline lookup yields CDR1 SGHRS and CDR2 YFSETQ. CDR3 DNA: TGCACCAGCAGCCGGCAACAGGGGGCTTACACAGATACGCAGCATTTT. Its protein is CTSSRQQGAYTDTQHF.

This clonotype came up many times. The chain joins TRBV28 to TRBJ2-7, with 7 bases aligning to TRBD1. The CDR3 contains 14 residues. J was trimmed by 5 bases and V by 3 bases; bases with no gene match: 7. Germline V gene lookup returns CDR1 MDHEN and CDR2 SYDVKM. The CDR3 nucleotides are TGTGCCAGCAGTTTCGTACAGGGGAATGACGAGCAGTACTTC. It is translated as CASSFVQGNDEQYF.

Only a few counts were recorded for this clonotype. Sequence at one end of the junction differs from germline and may be a read error. V gene TRBV6-1 combines with J gene TRBJ2-7; the D is unclear. CDR3 length equals 12 residues. Germline values: CDR1 MNHNS, CDR2 SASEGT. The CDR3 DNA is TGTGCCGGCAGTAACGGACCCTACGAGCGGTACTTC. Translation gives CAGSNGPYERYF.

Comments on this clonotype: Its ends do not fully match the called genes, so a read error is possible. The chain recombines TRBV6-1 with TRBJ2-7; D is ambiguous. Germline V gene data show CDR1 as MNHNS and CDR2 as SASEGT. This CDR3 has 13 residues. The chain's CDR3 is CASSEWVFYEECF. CDR3 nucleotide sequence: TGTGCGAGCAGTGAATGGGTTTTCTACGAGGAGTGCTTT.

This clonotype appeared once. One end of the junction does not line up with germline, which may come from a read error. V and J are TRBV6-4 and TRBJ1-3; TRBD1 agrees at 8 bases. There are 17 residues in the CDR3. Germline CDR1 and CDR2: MRHNA and SNTAGT. CDR3 DNA sequence: TGTGCCAGCTCCCCCAGCATGGACAGGGAGGCGGGAAACACCATACATTTT. Translating gives CASSPSMDREAGNTIHF.

This clonotype was picked up one time. One junction end disagrees with the germline gene, perhaps due to a read error. DNA for the CDR3: TGTGCTAGCAGTGCCGGACATGGAATAGCAAGGACAGATACGCAGTATTTT. Its translation: CASSAGHGIARTDTQYF. The rearrangement links TRBV6-1 to TRBJ2-3, with D possibly matching TRBD1 (5 bases). Germline CDR1 and CDR2: MNHNS and SASEGT. This CDR3 has 17 residues.

This clonotype appeared many times. The rearrangement uses TRBV12-3 or TRBV12-4 and TRBJ2-1, with 10 bases matching TRBD2. This CDR3 is built from 17 residues. V lost 2 bases, J lost 0 bases, and 4 bases stayed unmatched. CDR3 in DNA: TGTGCCAGCAGTTTAAAGGCTAGCGGGAGCTCCTACAATGAGCAGTTCTTC. It translates to CASSLKASGSSYNEQFF.

In its sample, this clonotype was seen many times. This rearrangement joins TRBV28 to TRBJ1-3; no reliable D call. The germline V gene has CDR1 MDHEN and CDR2 SYDVKM. The CDR3 loop spans 14 amino acids. The V gene lost 7 bases and the J gene lost 0 bases, with 10 bases spanning the gap. DNA for the CDR3: TGTGCCAGCAATTACGGGGACTCTGGAAACACCATATATTTT. This gives the protein CASNYGDSGNTIYF.

The chain combines TRBV2 with TRBJ2-1; D gene ambiguous. Trimming left V 7 bases short and J 4 bases short, with 11 bases between. The CDR3 contains 13 residues. In germline, CDR1 is SNHLY, CDR2 FYNNEI. This CDR3 reads CASKDGPYNEQFF. Here the CDR3 DNA reads TGTGCCAGCAAGGATGGACCTTACAATGAGCAGTTCTTC. Variable domain in full (rest from reference TRBV2 and TRBJ2-1): EPEVTQTPSHQVTQMGQEVILRCVPISNHLYFYWYRQILGQKVEFLVSFYNNEISEKSEIFDDQFSVERPDGSNFTLKIRSTKLEDSAMYFCASKDGPYNEQFFGPGTRLTVL.

This clonotype was seen just once. A junction boundary mismatches the germline segment, possibly from a read error. The chain recombines TRBV12-3 or TRBV12-4 with TRBJ2-7, with 8 bases that match TRBD2. CDR3 size: 16 residues. The CDR3 coding sequence is TGTGCCATCAGTTTAATAACGGGAGGGCCTCCCTACGAGCAGTACTTC. It codes for CAISLITGGPPYEQYF.

The rearrangement links TRBV29-1 to TRBJ2-1; the match to TRBD2 covers 8 bases. CDR3 length equals 12 residues. V gave up 3 bases and J gave up 9 bases; unmatched junction bases: 4. Germline assignment: CDR1 SQVTM and CDR2 ANQGSEA. The CDR3 DNA reads TGCAGCGTTGACTTAGCGGGAATTGAGCAGTTCTTC. Amino acids: CSVDLAGIEQFF.

A note on this clonotype: The missing conserved phenylalanine or tryptophan at the end of this CDR3 makes a read error likely. The chain employs TRBV30 and TRBJ2-1; D may be TRBD1 or TRBD2 (5 bases each). CDR3 length: 11 residues. The germline V gene has CDR1 GTSNPN and CDR2 SVGIG (reference sequence). CDR3 DNA sequence: TGTCCCTGGAGTGGGGGAACTGAGCAGTTCCTC. Translated, it gives CPWSGGTEQFL.

Concerning this clonotype itself: One junction end does not reproduce the germline sequence, and a read error may be involved. The chain links TRBV4-1 to TRBJ2-4, with D perhaps TRBD2 (5 bases). Germline-derived CDR1 and CDR2 are MGHRA and YSYEKL. The CDR3 is 19 amino acids. CDR3 sequence: CASGQDSGGSSPAKNIQYF. DNA for the CDR3: TGCGCCAGCGGCCAAGATTCGGGTGGGAGTAGCCCTGCCAAAAACATTCAGTACTTC.

Worth noting for this clonotype: Possible read error: a much larger clone is one base away. The chain combines TRBV28 with TRBJ2-7; no definite D call. V lost 6 bases and J lost 5, with 11 bases in between. Per the germline V gene, CDR1 is MDHEN and CDR2 is SYDVKM. This CDR3 has 12 residues. The CDR3 reads CASSHGPHEQYF. The CDR3 DNA reads as TGTGCCAGCAGCCATGGACCCCACGAGCAGTACTTC.

Only one count was recorded for this clonotype. The chain recombines TRBV4-2 with TRBJ2-1; 8 bases are a match to TRBD2. The J segment lost 6 bases and the V segment lost 10 bases, leaving 8 bases of the junction unmatched. Germline lookup yields CDR1 LGHNA and CDR2 YNFKEQ. The CDR3 spans 13 residues. The CDR3 nucleotides are TGTGCCACTAGCCCTCGGGGGGGCAATGAGCAGTTCTTC. This gives the protein CATSPRGGNEQFF.